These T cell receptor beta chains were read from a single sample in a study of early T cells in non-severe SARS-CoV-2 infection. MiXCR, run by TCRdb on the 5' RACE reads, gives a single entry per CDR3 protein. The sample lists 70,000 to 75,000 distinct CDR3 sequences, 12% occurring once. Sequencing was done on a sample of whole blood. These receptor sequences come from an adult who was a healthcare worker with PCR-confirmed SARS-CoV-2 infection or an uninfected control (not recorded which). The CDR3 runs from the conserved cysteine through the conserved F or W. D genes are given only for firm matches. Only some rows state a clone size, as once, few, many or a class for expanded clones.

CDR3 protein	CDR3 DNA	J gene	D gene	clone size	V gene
CASSLLHTGGSYEQYF	TGTGCCAGCTCCCTACTCCACACAGGGGGCAGTTACGAGCAGTACTTC	TRBJ2-7	TRBD1	-	TRBV2
CASYRQGGNQPQHF	TGTGCCAGCTATAGGCAGGGGGGCAATCAGCCCCAGCATTTT	TRBJ1-5	TRBD1	few	TRBV28
CASQTGGTSNYGYTF	TGTGCCTCTCAAACGGGAGGTACTTCTAACTATGGCTACACCTTC	TRBJ1-2	-	few	TRBV19
CASSTGEGAKRGNEQFF	TGTGCCAGCAGCACAGGGGAGGGGGCGAAGAGGGGGAATGAGCAGTTCTTC	TRBJ2-1	-	many	TRBV5-6
CASVDDYNSPLHF	TGTGCCAGCGTCGACGATTATAATTCACCCCTCCACTTT	TRBJ1-6	-	many	TRBV28
CASSFGRAPDTQYF	TGTGCCAGCAGCTTTGGGAGGGCTCCAGATACGCAGTATTTT	TRBJ2-3	TRBD2	-	TRBV7-9
CASSPPTGGANEQFF	TGTGCCAGCAGTCCCCCCACGGGAGGGGCCAATGAGCAGTTCTTC	TRBJ2-1	TRBD2	-	TRBV2
CASSQGSFNQPQHF	TGTGCCAGCAGCCAAGGCAGTTTCAATCAGCCCCAGCATTTT	TRBJ1-5	-	many	TRBV4-2
CASSSLAGGSYEQYF	TGTGCCAGCAGCTCTCTAGCGGGAGGGTCCTACGAGCAGTACTTC	TRBJ2-7	TRBD2	few	TRBV7-9
CASSLERQAGNQPQHF	TGTGCCAGCAGTTTAGAGCGACAGGCCGGGAATCAGCCCCAGCATTTT	TRBJ1-5	-	-	TRBV28
CASSLVEGYTEAFF	TGTGCCAGCAGCTTAGTGGAGGGGTACACTGAAGCTTTCTTT	TRBJ1-1	-	many	TRBV7-8
CASSPGLAGGPGAIEQFF	TGCGCCAGCAGCCCAGGACTAGCGGGAGGGCCGGGGGCCATTGAGCAGTTCTTC	TRBJ2-1	TRBD2	-	TRBV5-1
CASSRGGSNEKLFF	TGCGCCAGCAGTCGGGGAGGTTCTAATGAAAAACTGTTTTTT	TRBJ1-4	-	few	TRBV5-1
CASSLGQGIEKLFF	TGTGCCAGCAGCTTGGGACAGGGGATTGAAAAACTGTTTTTT	TRBJ1-4	TRBD1	-	TRBV7-9
CASSLNENTEAFF	TGTGCCAGCAGCTTAAACGAGAACACTGAAGCTTTCTTT	TRBJ1-1	-	many	TRBV7-7
CASSSRQPQHF	TGTGCCAGCAGTTCCCGTCAGCCCCAGCATTTT	TRBJ1-5	-	-	TRBV28